The T cell receptor beta chain described here comes from a study of identical twins (dated by TCRdb to 2015 to 2016). The study in broad terms: The study deep-sequenced TCR alpha and beta repertoires from monozygotic twins, unrelated adults of various ages and cord blood to test whether fetal clonotypes persist. To rule out contamination, replicate twin experiments were performed at different times with different library preparation protocols.

Receptors were amplified or captured by 5' RACE. Data came from an Illumina HiSeq 2000. A universal primer binding site was introduced by template switching, and a unique molecular identifier was present in the final cDNA, enabling accurate counting of TCR cDNA molecules. Specific primers in the conserved constant-segment region were used to synthesize first-strand cDNA for TCR alpha and beta chains. To control for contamination, each cDNA library was double barcoded with a SMART-Mk sample barcode plus Illumina barcodes. TruSeq adapter sequences along with Illumina sample barcodes were introduced in two successive PCR steps. The TCR alpha and beta cDNA libraries were sequenced on the Illumina HiSeq platform using custom primers. Concerning the study's data processing: Unique molecular identifiers were extracted from raw reads with MiGEC, and CDR3 positions were determined with MiXCR. Recombination models were inferred per individual with the repgenHMM and IGoR tools using an EM algorithm. The analysis of shared clonotypes was done with the tcR package in R, with sharing normalized by the product of cloneset sizes. Out-of-frame nonproductive sequences were analyzed to study raw recombination free of thymic and clonal selection effects. TCRdb reprocessed the public reads (quality trimming at Q25 with fastp, clone calling with MiXCR) and kept in-frame beta chains. Every entry covers one CDR3 protein and lists the most common genes and DNA from its rows. The V and J calls shown here were made by TCRdb, not taken from the authors' results. The sample includes approximately 700,000 distinct CDR3 sequences, with around 5.7% observed a single time. The ten largest account for roughly 2% of the sample.

Cut back by 9 bases and 0 bases, the V and J ends lie 15 bases apart. The CDR3 starts with the cysteine, ends with the phenylalanine, and has 14 residues. The sequence is cut down to CDR3 DNA, 42 bases in frame from base 1. What the research found in general, with its limitations: Recombination models systematically underestimated out-of-frame TCR alpha sharing in monozygotic twins but agreed with sharing between unrelated individuals. Abundant cord blood beta clonotypes had fewer insertions, young adult naive repertoires showed a similar but weaker trend, and memory repertoires showed no such trend. A weaker excess of twin sharing was found in beta out-of-frame sequences because the signal-to-noise ratio was lowered by fewer shared sequences. Zero-insertion analyses could be partly confounded by invariant T cells such as MAIT and iNKT, although diverse VJ usage argued against such confounding for most clonotypes. Compared with coincidental sharing between unrelated individuals, out-of-frame TCR alpha sequences shared between twins had an excess of sequences with low generation probability. Because the same donors could not be followed over many years, the conclusions relied on cross-sectional statistical analysis.

There are many counts of this clonotype. Its antigen is unknown. No much larger clone exists at a distance of one base, and base qualities are not known. All donors were healthy Caucasians. The researchers also sequenced three unrelated adults who were not twins: a male aged 18 to 30, a male aged 50 to 59, and a female aged 50 to 59. Miltenyi CD45RO+ enrichment and human naive T-cell isolation kits were used to isolate memory (CD45RO+) and naive T cells from PBMC. The source material was naive T cells sorted from blood. Per the publication, the cell subset or site label means: cells isolated with a human naive T-cell isolation kit. This clonotype originated in a man between 18 and 29 years old in good health. Recombination connected TRBV12-3 or TRBV12-4 to TRBJ2-7, with the D segment identity uncertain. At the DNA level, the sequence is TGTGCCAGTAGTCGAGACAAGTACTCCTACGAGCAGTACTTC. This sequence encodes CASSRDKYSYEQYF.